Presented here are 13 T cell receptor beta chains from one specimen sequenced in a study of cytotoxic CD8 clonotypes in ibrutinib-treated CLL. Repertoires were generated with immunoSEQ multiplex PCR, while TCRdb's copy carries only in-frame clones and drops some. Here the sample spans 57,000 or so clones, roughly 49% being singletons. The material was PBMCs, obtained at disease progression, from a patient treated with ibrutinib. These receptors all stem from a human donor with chronic lymphocytic leukemia.

There are a few counts of this clone. J is TRBJ2-7 and V is TRBV15, with 9 positions matching TRBD1. Germline V gene sequence: CDR1 LNHNV, CDR2 YYDKDF (reference sequence). This CDR3 has 16 residues. J lost 5 bases, V lost 1 base, and 9 bases had no gene match. CDR3 sequence (DNA): TGTGCCACCAGCAGAGGAGGGGCGGGACAGGGAAACGAGCAGTACTTC. It is translated as CATSRGGAGQGNEQYF.

This clone has only a few counts. The chain carries TRBV14 and TRBJ1-6; a possible D gene is TRBD1 (5 bases). The CDR3 runs to 17 residues. Germline V lookup: CDR1 SGHDN, CDR2 FVKESK. V shed 4 bases and J shed 0 bases, with 13 bases lying between them. CDR3 sequence (DNA): TGTGCCAGCAGCCCGTGGGGACCAAGCTCCTATAATTCACCCCTCCACTTT. Its translation: CASSPWGPSSYNSPLHF.

The chain carries TRBV18 and TRBJ1-1; D is unresolved. Germline assignment: CDR1 KGHSH and CDR2 LQKENI. The CDR3 runs 14 residues. The V end lost 4 bases, the J end lost 1 base, and 10 bases lay between the germline ends. DNA for the CDR3: TGTGCCAGCTCACGTCTCGGTGAGAACACTGAAGCTTTCTTT. Its protein is CASSRLGENTEAFF.

This clone has a handful of counts. V and J are TRBV6-6 and TRBJ2-1; a weak D match, TRBD1 (6 bases). V lost 2 bases, J lost 8 bases, and 10 bases lay in between. The CDR3 totals 13 residues. CDR1 and CDR2 (germline): MNHNY, SVGAGI (reference sequence). DNA for the CDR3: TGTGCCAGCAGTTACAACAGGGATGATGAGCAGTTCTTC. It is translated as CASSYNRDDEQFF.

This clone was seen a few times. This chain links TRBV9 with TRBJ1-1, with D uncertain. This CDR3 has 13 amino acids. V gave up 0 bases and J gave up 3 bases, with 6 bases separating them. Germline-derived CDR1 and CDR2 are SGDLS and YYNGEE. CDR3 sequence (DNA): TGTGCCAGCAGCGTAGCACTCTACACTGAAGCTTTCTTT. The encoded protein is CASSVALYTEAFF.

This chain links TRBV4-3 with TRBJ2-3; the D gene is possibly TRBD2 (5 bases). The V and J ends lost 3 bases and 6 bases respectively, with 16 bases between them. Germline lookup yields CDR1 LGHNA and CDR2 YSLEER. CDR3 size: 15 residues. In DNA, the CDR3 is TGCGCCAGCAGCCACCAACTAGACGCTTCCGATACGCAGTATTTT. This encodes CASSHQLDASDTQYF.

The genes are TRBV11-3 and TRBJ2-5; D possibly corresponds to TRBD2 (5 bases). This CDR3 is 15 amino acids long. Trimming shortened V by 2 bases and J by 3 bases, and 13 bases separated the two germline ends. Germline CDR1 SGHNT, CDR2 YENEEA. CDR3 loop: CASSLQKGAKETQYF. Written as DNA, the CDR3 is TGTGCCAGCAGCTTACAAAAGGGAGCAAAAGAGACCCAGTACTTC.

The chain employs TRBV10-2 and TRBJ2-7; no definite D call. Germline-derived CDR1 and CDR2 are WSHSY and SAAADI. The V and J ends lost 6 bases and 2 bases respectively, with 14 bases between them. This CDR3 has 14 amino acids. Here the CDR3 DNA reads TGCGCCAGCAGCTCGCCCTCCTCAACCTACGAGCAGTACTTC. The encoded protein is CASSSPSSTYEQYF.

The chain recombines TRBV5-1 with TRBJ2-6; 7 bases are a match to TRBD1. This CDR3 comprises 16 residues. Germline V lookup: CDR1 SGHRS, CDR2 YFSETQ. V lost 4 bases to trimming and J lost 0 bases; unmatched junction nucleotides: 4. The CDR3 region is CASSRQGYSGANVLTF. CDR3 nucleotides: TGCGCCAGCAGCAGACAGGGCTACTCTGGGGCCAACGTCCTGACTTTC.

CDR3 loop: CASSLVPAKNIQYF. Here the CDR3 DNA reads TGCGCCAGCAGCTTGGTTCCAGCCAAAAACATTCAGTACTTC. The chain employs TRBV5-1 and TRBJ2-4; D not certain. Germline-derived CDR1 and CDR2 are SGHRS and YFSETQ. With 0 bases removed from V and 0 bases from J, the gap between germline ends came to 4 bases. The CDR3 has 14 amino acids.

The CDR3 is CSVDQRTGGLMNTEAFF. CDR3 nucleotides: TGCAGCGTTGACCAAAGGACAGGGGGCCTGATGAACACTGAAGCTTTCTTT. The genes are TRBV29-1 and TRBJ1-1; 11 positions match TRBD1. Unmatched junction bases numbered 9, after V lost 3 bases and J lost 0 bases. The germline V gene has CDR1 SQVTM and CDR2 ANQGSEA. This CDR3 has 17 residues.

V usage is TRBV2 and J usage is TRBJ2-7; 8 bases are a match to TRBD1. The CDR3 totals 12 residues. The germline V gene encodes CDR1 SNHLY and CDR2 FYNNEI. J gave up 2 bases and V 8 bases, and 2 bases lay outside the gene matches. The CDR3 spells CASGQGPYEQYF. In DNA form, the CDR3 reads TGTGCCAGCGGACAGGGACCCTACGAGCAGTACTTC.

The chain has TRBV19 and TRBJ2-5; TRBD1 is a possible D gene (5 bases). CDR3 length: 12 amino acids. Germline loops: CDR1 LNHDA, CDR2 SQIVND (reference sequence). The V gene lost 10 bases and the J gene lost 5 bases, with 14 bases spanning the gap. The CDR3 protein is CATRLAGETQYF. CDR3 nucleotides: TGTGCCACTCGATTGGCAGGGGAGACCCAGTACTTC.